The 13 T cell receptor beta chains presented below share a single source sample, sequenced in a study of immune cell composition in non-small cell lung cancer. TCRdb keeps only in-frame clones here, not all; method: immunoSEQ multiplex PCR. Altogether 5,500 to 7,000 clones are present, about two thirds being singletons, with the ten largest covering under 6.5%. Normal lung was taken at the farthest possible site, at least 3 cm from tumour. Sequencing used non-adjacent lung tissue. These receptor sequences come from a human donor with non-small cell lung cancer.

CDR3: CASSPNARSAYEQYF. As DNA, the CDR3 is TGTGCCAGCTCACCCAACGCCCGCTCGGCCTACGAGCAGTACTTC. This chain uses TRBV18 with TRBJ2-7; no clear D. Per the germline V gene, CDR1 is KGHSH and CDR2 is LQKENI. The V end was cut by 3 bases, the J end by 2 bases, with 14 bases between. This CDR3 has 15 residues.

The J gene is TRBJ2-7, the V gene TRBV10-2; 7 bases match TRBD1. The CDR3 extends over 14 amino acids. In germline, CDR1 is WSHSY, CDR2 SAAADI. The V segment lost 6 bases and the J segment 7 bases; nucleotides outside the gene matches: 12. The CDR3 reads CASSRNDRASEQYF. Here the CDR3 DNA reads TGCGCCAGCAGCCGGAACGACAGGGCCTCGGAGCAGTACTTC.

This sequence joins TRBV5-1 and TRBJ1-1, with TRBD1 matching 7 bases. The CDR3 runs 17 residues. Germline V CDR1 and CDR2: SGHRS, YFSETQ. V lost 4 bases, J lost 1 base, and 13 bases stayed unmatched. The CDR3 loop reads CASSPGTDWRTNTEAFF. CDR3 in DNA: TGCGCCAGCAGCCCAGGGACAGACTGGAGGACGAACACTGAAGCTTTCTTT.

The rearrangement links TRBV14 to TRBJ2-7; TRBD1 is a possible D gene (6 bases). V lost 5 bases and J lost 3, with 14 bases in between. This CDR3 contains 14 residues. The germline V gene has CDR1 SGHDN and CDR2 FVKESK. The CDR3, as DNA: TGTGCCAGCAGCGTCGGGCAGGGGAGCTACGAGCAGTACTTC. Protein: CASSVGQGSYEQYF.

A few counts support this clone. J is TRBJ1-6 and V is TRBV2, with 10 bases lining up with TRBD1. This CDR3 region has 12 residues. CDR1 is SNHLY, CDR2 FYNNEI, per germline. Trimming at V came to 8 bases and at J to 11 bases, leaving 3 bases not matched to a gene. Written as DNA, the CDR3 is TGTGCCAGCGGGGACAGGGGTACACCCCTCCACTTT. Encoded protein: CASGDRGTPLHF.

V usage is TRBV6-6 and J usage is TRBJ2-7; 10 bases are shared with TRBD2. The germline V gene has CDR1 MNHNY and CDR2 SVGAGI (reference sequence). The CDR3 is made up of 14 amino acids. V lost 5 bases, J lost 3 bases, and 4 bases stayed unmatched. The CDR3 sequence: CASSPGTSVYEQYF. CDR3 nucleotides: TGTGCCAGCAGTCCCGGGACTAGCGTCTACGAGCAGTACTTC.

The chain couples TRBV7-9 to TRBJ2-3, with TRBD2 matching 12 bases. Trimming at V came to 2 bases and at J to 0 bases, leaving 9 bases not matched to a gene. Germline V gene lookup returns CDR1 SEHNR and CDR2 FQNEAQ (reference sequence). The CDR3 spans 19 residues. The DNA for the CDR3 is TGTGCCAGCAGCTTACCTAGCGGGGGGGTTACTCCTAGCACAGATACGCAGTATTTT. It yields the protein CASSLPSGGVTPSTDTQYF.

This rearrangement joins TRBV4-1 to TRBJ2-2; TRBD1 aligns across 10 bases. This CDR3 spans 17 amino acids. CDR1 and CDR2 (germline): MGHRA, YSYEKL. The J segment lost 6 bases and the V segment lost 2 bases, leaving 9 bases of the junction unmatched. In DNA form, the CDR3 reads TGCGCCAGCAGCCAACCCCCCCGACAGGGGGCCCCCGGGGAGCTGTTTTTT. It codes for CASSQPPRQGAPGELFF.

This clone has more than one count but fewer than ten. This chain connects TRBV6-6 to TRBJ2-1, with 11 positions matching TRBD2. The germline gives CDR1 MNHNY, CDR2 SVGAGI (reference sequence). The J segment lost 3 bases and the V segment lost 11 bases, leaving 6 bases of the junction unmatched. The CDR3 is 14 residues long. The CDR3 loop reads CAGGSGGDYNEQFF. CDR3 sequence (DNA): TGTGCCGGAGGTAGCGGGGGGGACTACAATGAGCAGTTCTTC.

The chain employs TRBV7-2 and TRBJ2-5; 11 bases map to TRBD2. V lost 2 bases to trimming and J lost 2 bases; unmatched junction nucleotides: 4. Germline V gives CDR1 SGHTA, CDR2 FQGNSA. The CDR3 has 16 amino acids. In nucleotides, the CDR3 is TGTGCCAGCAGCTTATCGGCTAGCGGGGGGCAAGAGACCCAGTACTTC. Protein sequence: CASSLSASGGQETQYF.

The rearrangement links TRBV6-5 to TRBJ1-4; D is unclear. The CDR3 length is 13 residues. Germline-derived CDR1 and CDR2 are MNHEY and SVGAGI. Between the trimmed V and J ends, which lost 0 bases and 4 bases, there was a span of 3 bases. CDR3: CASSYSNNEKLFF. DNA of the CDR3: TGTGCCAGCAGTTACTCCAATAATGAAAAACTGTTTTTT.

This rearrangement joins TRBV10-3 to TRBJ2-5, with 12 bases that match TRBD2. The V segment lost 6 bases and the J segment 2 bases; nucleotides outside the gene matches: 4. The germline V gene encodes CDR1 ENHRY and CDR2 SYGVKD. The CDR3 is made up of 15 amino acids. The CDR3 spells CAIRTSGGQQETQYF. The CDR3 bases are TGTGCCATCAGAACTAGCGGGGGGCAACAAGAGACCCAGTACTTC.

The V and J genes are TRBV28 and TRBJ2-1, with a weak D call TRBD1 (6 bases). Germline CDR1 reads MDHEN; CDR2 reads SYDVKM. V was shortened by 2 bases and J by 4 bases, with 15 bases between the two germline ends. This CDR3 has 16 amino acids. CDR3 bases: TGTGCCAGCAGTTTAAGTTTCAGGGGTCGGTACAATGAGCAGTTCTTC. It yields the protein CASSLSFRGRYNEQFF.